This is a list of T cell receptor beta chains from one sample in a study of T cell responses to AZD1222 COVID-19 vaccine. Libraries were prepared by immunoSEQ multiplex PCR; TCRdb keeps only in-frame clonotypes and omits some of them. Of 80,000 or so clones detected, around four fifths appear once; the ten largest clones hold about 3.1%. The input for sequencing was peripheral blood, taken on day 0 of AZD1222 vaccination. These receptor sequences come from an adult in good health. Both conserved end residues are part of each CDR3. The D gene is left open where the match is weak. Only some rows state a clone size, as once, few, many or a class for expanded clones.

V gene: TRBV5-4; J gene: TRBJ2-2; D gene: -; clone size: -; CDR3 protein: CASSPAGLAKNGGELFF; CDR3 DNA: TGTGCCAGCAGCCCCGCCGGGTTGGCGAAGAATGGCGGGGAGCTGTTTTTT
V gene: TRBV19; J gene: TRBJ1-1; D gene: -; clone size: -; CDR3 protein: CASSMNLNTEAFF; CDR3 DNA: TGTGCCAGTAGTATGAACCTGAACACTGAAGCTTTCTTT
V gene: TRBV9; J gene: TRBJ1-1; D gene: -; clone size: -; CDR3 protein: CASNPLVGGNTEAFF; CDR3 DNA: TGTGCCAGCAACCCCCTCGTGGGGGGGAACACTGAAGCTTTCTTT
V gene: TRBV5-1; J gene: TRBJ2-5; D gene: TRBD2; clone size: -; CDR3 protein: CASSLGTRRETQYF; CDR3 DNA: TGCGCCAGCAGCTTGGGGACTAGACGCGAGACCCAGTACTTC
V gene: TRBV2; J gene: TRBJ2-5; D gene: TRBD2; clone size: -; CDR3 protein: CASSSGLAGDLETQYF; CDR3 DNA: TGTGCCAGCAGCTCGGGACTAGCGGGAGATTTGGAGACCCAGTACTTC
V gene: TRBV7-2; J gene: TRBJ1-2; D gene: TRBD1; clone size: -; CDR3 protein: CASSLGGQGRFNYGYTF; CDR3 DNA: TGTGCCAGCAGCTTAGGGGGACAGGGGAGGTTCAACTATGGCTACACCTTC
V gene: TRBV5-4; J gene: TRBJ2-3; D gene: TRBD1; clone size: -; CDR3 protein: CASSLAGDRITDTQYF; CDR3 DNA: TGTGCCAGCAGCTTGGCCGGGGACAGAATCACAGATACGCAGTATTTT
V gene: TRBV5-6; J gene: TRBJ2-1; D gene: -; clone size: -; CDR3 protein: CASSLARGVPYNEQFF; CDR3 DNA: TGTGCCAGCAGCTTGGCAAGGGGGGTCCCCTACAATGAGCAGTTCTTC
V gene: TRBV7-6; J gene: TRBJ1-6; D gene: -; clone size: -; CDR3 protein: CASSLGRGYENNSPLHF; CDR3 DNA: TGTGCCAGCAGCTTAGGCCGAGGGTACGAGAATAATTCACCCCTCCACTTT
V gene: TRBV28; J gene: TRBJ2-7; D gene: TRBD1; clone size: -; CDR3 protein: CASSLTGGHSYEQYF; CDR3 DNA: TGTGCCAGCAGTCTAACAGGGGGGCACTCCTACGAGCAGTACTTC
V gene: TRBV6-2/TRBV6-3; J gene: TRBJ1-6; D gene: -; clone size: -; CDR3 protein: CASSRPEGDNSPLHF; CDR3 DNA: TGTGCCAGCAGCCGCCCGGAGGGAGATAATTCACCCCTCCACTTT
V gene: TRBV4-1; J gene: TRBJ2-7; D gene: TRBD2; clone size: -; CDR3 protein: CASSQGGAGLAMYEQYF; CDR3 DNA: TGCGCCAGCAGCCAAGGAGGGGCGGGACTAGCGATGTACGAGCAGTACTTC
V gene: TRBV7-8; J gene: TRBJ1-4; D gene: -; clone size: once; CDR3 protein: CASSLRGDPQGIEKLFF; CDR3 DNA: TGTGCCAGCAGCTTAAGGGGGGATCCGCAGGGAATAGAAAAACTGTTTTTT
V gene: TRBV5-6; J gene: TRBJ1-1; D gene: -; clone size: -; CDR3 protein: CASSFVRHTEAFF; CDR3 DNA: TGTGCCAGCAGCTTCGTCCGACACACTGAAGCTTTCTTT
V gene: TRBV2; J gene: TRBJ2-7; D gene: TRBD1; clone size: -; CDR3 protein: CASRGPGQGDEQYF; CDR3 DNA: TGTGCCAGCAGGGGGCCGGGACAGGGAGACGAGCAGTACTTC
V gene: TRBV12-3/TRBV12-4; J gene: TRBJ2-1; D gene: -; clone size: -; CDR3 protein: CASSLGWPEQFF; CDR3 DNA: TGTGCCAGCAGTTTAGGTTGGCCCGAGCAGTTCTTC
V gene: TRBV4-3; J gene: TRBJ2-3; D gene: -; clone size: -; CDR3 protein: CASSQERGSFDTQYF; CDR3 DNA: TGCGCCAGCAGCCAAGAAAGGGGGAGTTTTGATACGCAGTATTTT